This T cell receptor (beta chain) stems from a study of tumor-infiltrating lymphocytes in oesophageal squamous cell carcinoma (dated by TCRdb to about 2016). The trim is 2 bases for V and 2 bases for J, with a gap of 0 bases between the germline ends. CDR1 and CDR2, looked up from the germline V gene, are KGHSH and LQKENI. Taken from cysteine to phenylalanine, the CDR3 has 11 residues. Here the CDR3 DNA is all that survives: 33 bases in frame from base 1. The receptor library was made with PCR. The sample was run on an Illumina HiSeq 2000. TCRdb passed the public sequencing reads through fastp at Q25 and MiXCR, retaining productive beta sequences. Rows merge per CDR3 protein into single entries with the most common DNA and genes. This sample lists 19,000 or so distinct CDR3 sequences; around 50% were detected once. Around two fifths of the sample is in the top ten clones. Comments on this clonotype: There is no known antigen for this receptor. Per-nucleotide qualities are absent, and no much larger clonotype sits a single base away.

This receptor was identified in a female donor with esophageal squamous cell carcinoma. The sequenced sample consisted of normal esophageal tissue next to the tumor. The receptor chain draws on TRBV18 and TRBJ1-1, with the D gene too uncertain to name. The DNA is as follows: TGTGCCAGCTCACCAAACACTGAAGCTTTCTTT. It encodes CASSPNTEAFF.